A selection of T cell receptor beta chains follows, all from one sample in a study of T cells after somatic rescue of genetic block. The protocol was immunoSEQ multiplex PCR, while the TCRdb copy is restricted to in-frame clones and leaves out a portion. The sample comprises some 7,000 clones, 81% of which are singletons, and about 26% rests with the top ten. The sequenced material came from peripheral blood mononuclear cells (PBMCs). Receptors originate from a boy aged 5-17 years. Each CDR3 is given with its conserved first and last residue. D genes are given only for firm matches. Rows may omit the clone size; those that give it use once, few, many or a size class.

>TRBJ2-3|.|12|TRBV28|.
CASSHGGDTQYF
TGTGCCAGCAGTCATGGGGGGGATACGCAGTATTTT
>TRBJ2-7|TRBD2|12|TRBV13|.
CASKSGSYEQYF
TGTGCCAGCAAAAGCGGGAGTTACGAGCAGTACTTC
>TRBJ1-1|TRBD1|14|TRBV5-1|once
CASSLHRGNTEAFF
TGCGCCAGCAGCTTGCACAGGGGGAACACTGAAGCTTTCTTT
>TRBJ1-6|.|13|TRBV5-1|.
CASSVLRNSPLHF
TGCGCCAGCAGCGTTTTGAGGAATTCACCCCTCCACTTT
>TRBJ2-7|.|14|TRBV15|.
CATSIELYGYEQYF
TGTGCCACCAGCATAGAACTGTACGGGTACGAGCAGTACTTC
>TRBJ1-2|.|15|TRBV28|.
CASRRQGEANYGYTF
TGTGCCAGCAGACGGCAGGGAGAAGCTAACTATGGCTACACCTTC
>TRBJ2-7|.|15|TRBV6-5|.
CASSYTRGRTDEQYF
TGTGCCAGCAGTTACACCCGCGGACGTACGGACGAGCAGTACTTC
>TRBJ2-3|.|15|TRBV10-1|few
CASSEDSLSTDTQYF
TGCGCCAGCAGTGAGGACAGCCTTAGCACAGATACGCAGTATTTT
>TRBJ1-3|.|15|TRBV5-4|few
CASSLDVSSGNTIYF
TGTGCCAGCAGCTTGGACGTGAGCTCTGGAAACACCATATATTTT
>TRBJ1-2|.|11|TRBV29-1|once
CSVDWQYGYTF
TGCAGCGTTGACTGGCAATATGGCTACACCTTC
>TRBJ2-7|TRBD2|16|TRBV6-6|.
CASSYLVAGPSYEQYF
TGTGCCAGCAGTTATTTGGTAGCGGGACCCTCCTACGAGCAGTACTTC
>TRBJ1-2|.|18|TRBV7-9|.
CASSLGRGSGSLNYGYTF
TGTGCCAGCAGCTTAGGGCGTGGTTCGGGCTCCCTTAACTATGGCTACACCTTC